A selection of T cell receptor beta chains follows, all from one sample in a study of blood T cells in healthy people across ages. TCRdb passed the 5' RACE reads through MiXCR, listing each CDR3 protein once. The sample yields some 1.5 million distinct CDR3 sequences, 40% to 45% seen once. Sequencing used blood. All receptors come from a young woman in good health. CDR3s include the opening cysteine and the closing phenylalanine or tryptophan. The D gene is left open where the match is weak. Not every row has a clone size; where given, it reads once, few, many or a size class.

V gene: TRBV20-1; clone size: NA; J gene: TRBJ2-6; D gene: NA; CDR3 DNA: TGCAGTGCTAGGGGGGGCAATGGGGCCAACGTCCTGACTTTC; CDR3 protein: CSARGGNGANVLTF
V gene: TRBV25-1; clone size: NA; J gene: TRBJ2-4; D gene: NA; CDR3 DNA: TGTGCCAGCAGTGAATGGGCAGCCGGAGCCAAAAACATTCAGTACTTC; CDR3 protein: CASSEWAAGAKNIQYF
V gene: TRBV24-1; clone size: NA; J gene: TRBJ2-5; D gene: TRBD2; CDR3 DNA: TGTGCCACCAGTGAGTCTCTAGCGGGGGACTACAATGAGCAGTACTTC; CDR3 protein: CATSESLAGDYNEQYF
V gene: TRBV7-2; clone size: NA; J gene: TRBJ2-3; D gene: TRBD2; CDR3 DNA: TGTGCCAGCAGCCCCCACGGCGGGGGGACCGCAGGTACGCAGTATTTT; CDR3 protein: CASSPHGGGTAGTQYF
V gene: TRBV6-1; clone size: once; J gene: TRBJ2-4; D gene: TRBD1; CDR3 DNA: TGTGCCAGCAGTGGGGACAGGGGAAACATTCAGTACTTC; CDR3 protein: CASSGDRGNIQYF
V gene: TRBV4-1; clone size: NA; J gene: TRBJ2-7; D gene: TRBD2; CDR3 DNA: TGCGCCAGCAGCCAAGATTTGATCCTAGCGGGGGGGCTGGGCTACGAGCAGTACTTC; CDR3 protein: CASSQDLILAGGLGYEQYF
V gene: TRBV12-3/TRBV12-4; clone size: NA; J gene: TRBJ2-5; D gene: NA; CDR3 DNA: TGTGCCAGCAGGACCAAGGACGGACGGGAGACCCAGTACTTC; CDR3 protein: CASRTKDGRETQYF
V gene: TRBV12-3/TRBV12-4; clone size: few; J gene: TRBJ2-7; D gene: NA; CDR3 DNA: TGTGCCAGCAGTTTTCGACAGTACGAGCAGTACTTC; CDR3 protein: CASSFRQYEQYF
V gene: TRBV7-2; clone size: NA; J gene: TRBJ2-1; D gene: TRBD1; CDR3 DNA: TGTGCCAGCAGCTCCGGACAGGCCTGCTCCTACAATGAGCAGTTCTTC; CDR3 protein: CASSSGQACSYNEQFF
V gene: TRBV5-6; clone size: NA; J gene: TRBJ2-5; D gene: TRBD1; CDR3 DNA: TGTGCCAGCAAGATGGACAGGGCTCGAGAGACCCAGTACTTC; CDR3 protein: CASKMDRARETQYF
V gene: TRBV4-2; clone size: NA; J gene: TRBJ1-1; D gene: NA; CDR3 DNA: TGTGCCAGCAGCCAAGATCACGGGGGGAAAGACACTGAAGCTTTCTTT; CDR3 protein: CASSQDHGGKDTEAFF
V gene: TRBV20-1; clone size: few; J gene: TRBJ2-7; D gene: TRBD1; CDR3 DNA: TGCAGTGCTGAATTCAACATTGGTAATAGGGGGCAAAGGTCCTACGAGCAGTACTTC; CDR3 protein: CSAEFNIGNRGQRSYEQYF
V gene: TRBV29-1; clone size: once; J gene: TRBJ1-2; D gene: TRBD1; CDR3 DNA: TGCAGCGTGAGGACAGGGGGCATCTATGGCTACACCTTC; CDR3 protein: CSVRTGGIYGYTF
V gene: TRBV4-2; clone size: NA; J gene: TRBJ2-1; D gene: TRBD2; CDR3 DNA: TGTGCCAGCAGCCAAGGTGGGACTAGGGGAGTTGAGCAGTTCTTC; CDR3 protein: CASSQGGTRGVEQFF
V gene: TRBV7-6; clone size: once; J gene: TRBJ1-1; D gene: NA; CDR3 DNA: TGTGCCAGCAAACTCGGGTCCGCAAACACTGAAGCTTTCTTT; CDR3 protein: CASKLGSANTEAFF
V gene: TRBV27; clone size: many; J gene: TRBJ2-5; D gene: NA; CDR3 DNA: TGTGCCAGCATCCTAGGGGAGACCCAGTACTTC; CDR3 protein: CASILGETQYF
V gene: TRBV29-1; clone size: once; J gene: TRBJ2-6; D gene: NA; CDR3 DNA: TGCAGCGTCACCGTGGGGGCGGGCTCTGGGGCCAACGTCCTGACTTTC; CDR3 protein: CSVTVGAGSGANVLTF
V gene: TRBV12-3/TRBV12-4; clone size: few; J gene: TRBJ2-1; D gene: TRBD2; CDR3 DNA: TGTGCCAGCAGTTTAGCAGGGAGTAGCGGGAGCGTGGAGTTCTTC; CDR3 protein: CASSLAGSSGSVEFF
V gene: TRBV27; clone size: many; J gene: TRBJ1-2; D gene: TRBD1; CDR3 DNA: TGTGCCAGCAGTCCGGCCGACAGGGCTATATCAGGCTACACCTTC; CDR3 protein: CASSPADRAISGYTF
V gene: TRBV20-1; clone size: NA; J gene: TRBJ1-6; D gene: NA; CDR3 DNA: TGCAGTGCTAGCGGAACCCGAGGTTCACCCCTCCACTTT; CDR3 protein: CSASGTRGSPLHF
V gene: TRBV20-1; clone size: NA; J gene: TRBJ2-3; D gene: TRBD2; CDR3 DNA: TGCAGTGCTATAAGTTCCGGGACTAGCGGATACACAGATACGCAGTATTTT; CDR3 protein: CSAISSGTSGYTDTQYF
V gene: TRBV19; clone size: few; J gene: TRBJ1-2; D gene: NA; CDR3 DNA: TGTGCCAGTAGTCTGGACAGCCTTGGCTACACCTTC; CDR3 protein: CASSLDSLGYTF
V gene: TRBV6-2/TRBV6-3; clone size: few; J gene: TRBJ2-7; D gene: TRBD2; CDR3 DNA: TGTGCCAGCAGAAAGGGACTAGTCTACGAGCAGTACTTC; CDR3 protein: CASRKGLVYEQYF
V gene: TRBV10-1; clone size: few; J gene: TRBJ2-1; D gene: TRBD1; CDR3 DNA: TGCGCCAGCAGTGTAAACAGGGGGCGCAACAATGAGCAGTTCTTC; CDR3 protein: CASSVNRGRNNEQFF
V gene: TRBV6-4; clone size: many; J gene: TRBJ2-1; D gene: NA; CDR3 DNA: TGTGCCAGCAGTGCGGGATCGTCCAATGAGCAGTTCTTC; CDR3 protein: CASSAGSSNEQFF
V gene: TRBV4-3; clone size: NA; J gene: TRBJ2-5; D gene: NA; CDR3 DNA: TGCGCCAGCAGCCAAGATTTCGGCAGGGTCCAAGAGACCCAGTACTTC; CDR3 protein: CASSQDFGRVQETQYF
V gene: TRBV29-1; clone size: NA; J gene: TRBJ1-1; D gene: NA; CDR3 DNA: TGCAGCGGGGAGGGTCTTTTGAACACTGAAGCTTTCTTT; CDR3 protein: CSGEGLLNTEAFF
V gene: TRBV18; clone size: few; J gene: TRBJ2-7; D gene: NA; CDR3 DNA: TGTGCCAGCTCACCACAAGGGACACTCAACGAGCAGTACTTC; CDR3 protein: CASSPQGTLNEQYF
V gene: TRBV9; clone size: NA; J gene: TRBJ2-3; D gene: NA; CDR3 DNA: TGTGCCAGCAGCGTACTGGGACTCACAGATACGCAGTATTTT; CDR3 protein: CASSVLGLTDTQYF
V gene: TRBV20-1; clone size: many; J gene: TRBJ2-1; D gene: NA; CDR3 DNA: TGCAGTGCCTCGGCGTACAGCTCCTACAATGAGCAGTTCTTC; CDR3 protein: CSASAYSSYNEQFF
V gene: TRBV4-1; clone size: NA; J gene: TRBJ1-2; D gene: NA; CDR3 DNA: TGCGCCAGCAGCAAACTCGGGCTCCCGCCCGACGGCTACACCTTC; CDR3 protein: CASSKLGLPPDGYTF
V gene: TRBV24-1; clone size: few; J gene: TRBJ2-3; D gene: NA; CDR3 DNA: TGTGCCACCAGTGTGTTTAGCACAGATACGCAGTATTTT; CDR3 protein: CATSVFSTDTQYF
V gene: TRBV7-2; clone size: NA; J gene: TRBJ1-4; D gene: NA; CDR3 DNA: TGTGCCAGCAGCTCGCCGCCCACAGGGAGGGGACTGTTTTTT; CDR3 protein: CASSSPPTGRGLFF
V gene: TRBV18; clone size: NA; J gene: TRBJ1-1; D gene: NA; CDR3 DNA: TGTGCCAGCTCACCAGCGATGTTGGACACTGAAGCTTTCTTT; CDR3 protein: CASSPAMLDTEAFF
V gene: TRBV7-9; clone size: NA; J gene: TRBJ2-1; D gene: NA; CDR3 DNA: TGTGCCAGCAGCCACCGGGAATCCGACGATGAGCAGTTCTTC; CDR3 protein: CASSHRESDDEQFF
V gene: TRBV5-1; clone size: few; J gene: TRBJ2-7; D gene: TRBD2; CDR3 DNA: TGCGCCAGCAGCTTGGGACTAGCGCTCAACTACGAGCAGTACTTC; CDR3 protein: CASSLGLALNYEQYF
V gene: TRBV29-1; clone size: NA; J gene: TRBJ2-1; D gene: NA; CDR3 DNA: TGCAGCGTTGGGGAGAGGGTCTCCTACAATGAGCAGTTCTTC; CDR3 protein: CSVGERVSYNEQFF
V gene: TRBV7-9; clone size: few; J gene: TRBJ1-2; D gene: NA; CDR3 DNA: TGTGCCAGCAGCTTAATAGGACGCCATGGGGATGGCTACACCTTC; CDR3 protein: CASSLIGRHGDGYTF
V gene: TRBV4-3; clone size: NA; J gene: TRBJ1-2; D gene: NA; CDR3 DNA: TGCGCCAGCAGCCAAGTGCAGGGTTGGGGCTACACCTTC; CDR3 protein: CASSQVQGWGYTF
V gene: TRBV29-1; clone size: NA; J gene: TRBJ2-3; D gene: NA; CDR3 DNA: TGCAGCGTTGAAAGGGTAGACACAGATACGCAGTATTTT; CDR3 protein: CSVERVDTDTQYF
V gene: TRBV7-2; clone size: few; J gene: TRBJ1-5; D gene: TRBD1; CDR3 DNA: TGTGCCAGCAGCTTGGGACAGAACATAAATCAGCCCCAGCATTTT; CDR3 protein: CASSLGQNINQPQHF
V gene: TRBV5-1; clone size: NA; J gene: TRBJ1-2; D gene: NA; CDR3 DNA: TGCGCCAGCAGCTGGGACACCAATAACTATGGCTACACCTTC; CDR3 protein: CASSWDTNNYGYTF
V gene: TRBV13; clone size: NA; J gene: TRBJ2-4; D gene: NA; CDR3 DNA: TGTGCCAGCAGCTACGGACGTGGGGAGCAGTACTTC; CDR3 protein: CASSYGRGEQYF
V gene: TRBV5-1; clone size: NA; J gene: TRBJ2-1; D gene: NA; CDR3 DNA: TGCGCCAGCAGCTTTTCACAGGGTCCCTACAATGAGCAGTTCTTC; CDR3 protein: CASSFSQGPYNEQFF
V gene: TRBV5-1; clone size: NA; J gene: TRBJ2-1; D gene: TRBD2; CDR3 DNA: TGCGCCAGCACGGGGCTAGCGGGACGGTACAATGAGCAGTTCTTC; CDR3 protein: CASTGLAGRYNEQFF
V gene: TRBV6-6; clone size: NA; J gene: TRBJ1-5; D gene: NA; CDR3 DNA: TGTGACAGCAGTTACTCGAGAAGTAATCAGCCCCAGCATTTT; CDR3 protein: CDSSYSRSNQPQHF
V gene: TRBV11-2; clone size: NA; J gene: TRBJ1-1; D gene: NA; CDR3 DNA: TGTGCCAGCAGCTCCAACAGGGTTTGGCGGACTAAAGCTTTCTTT; CDR3 protein: CASSSNRVWRTKAFF
V gene: TRBV20-1; clone size: NA; J gene: TRBJ2-1; D gene: NA; CDR3 DNA: TGCAGTCCTCCGCTAGCGTCATATAATGAGCAGTTCTTC; CDR3 protein: CSPPLASYNEQFF
V gene: TRBV7-2; clone size: NA; J gene: TRBJ2-1; D gene: NA; CDR3 DNA: TGTGCCAGCGGACGGACCTACAATGAGCAGTTCTTC; CDR3 protein: CASGRTYNEQFF
V gene: TRBV6-2/TRBV6-3; clone size: NA; J gene: TRBJ2-1; D gene: NA; CDR3 DNA: TGTGCCAGCAGTTCTACCGCGGGACGGGGAAACAATGAGCAGTTCTTC; CDR3 protein: CASSSTAGRGNNEQFF
V gene: TRBV6-5; clone size: few; J gene: TRBJ2-3; D gene: NA; CDR3 DNA: TGTGCCAGCAGTTCAGGGCGAAGGGGCACAGATACGCAGTATTTT; CDR3 protein: CASSSGRRGTDTQYF